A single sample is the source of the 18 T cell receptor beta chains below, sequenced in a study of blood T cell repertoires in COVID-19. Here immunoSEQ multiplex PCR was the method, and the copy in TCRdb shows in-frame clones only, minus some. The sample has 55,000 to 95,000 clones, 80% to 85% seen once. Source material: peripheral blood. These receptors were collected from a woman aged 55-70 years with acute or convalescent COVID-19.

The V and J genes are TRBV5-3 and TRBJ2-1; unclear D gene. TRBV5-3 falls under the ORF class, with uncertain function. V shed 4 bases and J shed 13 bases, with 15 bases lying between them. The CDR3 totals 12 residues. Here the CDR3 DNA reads TGTGCCAGAAGCCCGGCTCGAGGCAGTCAGTTCTTC. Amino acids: CARSPARGSQFF.

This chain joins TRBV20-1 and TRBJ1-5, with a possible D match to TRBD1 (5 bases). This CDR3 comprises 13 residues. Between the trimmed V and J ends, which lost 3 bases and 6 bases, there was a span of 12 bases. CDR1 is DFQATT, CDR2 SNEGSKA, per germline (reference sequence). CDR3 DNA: TGCAGTGCTAGTGTATCGGGGGTTCAGCCCCAGCATTTT. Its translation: CSASVSGVQPQHF.

This CDR3 is CASPHREAEAFF. As DNA, the CDR3 is TGTGCCAGCCCTCATCGGGAGGCTGAAGCTTTCTTT. V is TRBV21-1 and J is TRBJ1-1. TRBV21-1 is given as a pseudogene. CDR3 length equals 12 residues.

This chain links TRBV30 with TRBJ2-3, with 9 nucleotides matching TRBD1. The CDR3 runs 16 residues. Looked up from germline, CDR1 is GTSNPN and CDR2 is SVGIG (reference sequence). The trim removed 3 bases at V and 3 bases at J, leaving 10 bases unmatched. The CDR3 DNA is TGTGCCTGGAGGGAAGGGGGGACAGGGTGGACAGATACGCAGTATTTT. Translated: CAWREGGTGWTDTQYF.

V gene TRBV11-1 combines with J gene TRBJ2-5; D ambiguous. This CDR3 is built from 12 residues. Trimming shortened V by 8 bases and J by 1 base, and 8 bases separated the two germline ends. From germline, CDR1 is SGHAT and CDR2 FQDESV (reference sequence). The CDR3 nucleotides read TGTGCCAGCGGCGGTCTCCAAGAGACCCAGTACTTC. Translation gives CASGGLQETQYF.

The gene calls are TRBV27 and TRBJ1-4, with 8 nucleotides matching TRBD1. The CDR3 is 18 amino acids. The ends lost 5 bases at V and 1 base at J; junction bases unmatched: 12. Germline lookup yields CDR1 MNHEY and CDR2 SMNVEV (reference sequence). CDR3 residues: CASSPVGQGRRTNEKLFF. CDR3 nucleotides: TGTGCCAGCAGTCCAGTCGGACAGGGTCGCAGAACTAATGAAAAACTGTTTTTT.

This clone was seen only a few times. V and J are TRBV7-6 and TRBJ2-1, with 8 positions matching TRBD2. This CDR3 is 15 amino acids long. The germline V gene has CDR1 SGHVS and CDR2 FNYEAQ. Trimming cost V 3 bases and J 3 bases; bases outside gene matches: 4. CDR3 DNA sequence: TGTGCCAGCAGCTTTGTCCGGGGGGGCTACAATGAGCAGTTCTTC. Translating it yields CASSFVRGGYNEQFF.

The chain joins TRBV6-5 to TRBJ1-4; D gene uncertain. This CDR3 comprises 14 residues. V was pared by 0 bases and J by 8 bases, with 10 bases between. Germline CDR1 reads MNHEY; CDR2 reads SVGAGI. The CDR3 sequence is CASSYSTRPEKLFF. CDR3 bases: TGTGCCAGCAGTTACTCGACTCGGCCAGAAAAACTGTTTTTT.

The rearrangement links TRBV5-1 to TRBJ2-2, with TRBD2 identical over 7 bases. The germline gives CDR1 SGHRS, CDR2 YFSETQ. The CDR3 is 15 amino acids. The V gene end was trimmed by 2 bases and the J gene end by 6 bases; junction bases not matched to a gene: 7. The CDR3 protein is CASSFGNREAGELFF. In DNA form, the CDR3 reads TGCGCCAGCAGCTTTGGAAATCGGGAGGCCGGGGAGCTGTTTTTT. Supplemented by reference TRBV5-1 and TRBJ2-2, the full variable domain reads KAGVTQTPRYLIKTRGQQVTLSCSPISGHRSVSWYQQTPGQGLQFLFEYFSETQRNKGNFPGRFSGRQFSNSRSEMNVSTLELGDSALYLCASSFGNREAGELFFGEGSRLTVL.

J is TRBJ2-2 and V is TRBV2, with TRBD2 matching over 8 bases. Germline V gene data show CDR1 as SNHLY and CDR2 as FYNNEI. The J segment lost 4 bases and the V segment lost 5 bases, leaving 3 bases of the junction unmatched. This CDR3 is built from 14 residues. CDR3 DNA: TGTGCCAGCAGTAGCGGGAGCCGCACCGGGGAGCTGTTTTTT. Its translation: CASSSGSRTGELFF.

The CDR3 region is CSATNRGGTEAFF. Written as DNA, the CDR3 is TGCAGCGCAACCAACAGGGGGGGGACTGAAGCTTTCTTT. The chain recombines TRBV29-1 with TRBJ1-1; 8 positions match TRBD1. Trimming took 7 bases from V and 5 from J; bases not matched to a gene: 9. Germline V lookup: CDR1 SQVTM, CDR2 ANQGSEA. The CDR3 runs 13 residues.

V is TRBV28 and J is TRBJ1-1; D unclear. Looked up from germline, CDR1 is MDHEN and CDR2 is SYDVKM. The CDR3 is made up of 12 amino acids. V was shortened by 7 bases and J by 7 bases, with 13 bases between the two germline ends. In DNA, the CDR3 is TGTGCCAGCACCATAGCCCGGGGTGAAGCTTTCTTT. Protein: CASTIARGEAFF.

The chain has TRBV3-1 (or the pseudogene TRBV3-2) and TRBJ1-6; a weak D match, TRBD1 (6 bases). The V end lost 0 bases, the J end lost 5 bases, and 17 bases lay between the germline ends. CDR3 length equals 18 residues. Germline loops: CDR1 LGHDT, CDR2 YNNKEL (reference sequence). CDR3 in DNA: TGTGCCAGCAGCCAAGAAGCGCTGAGAAGGGACAATAATTCACCCCTCCACTTT. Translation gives CASSQEALRRDNNSPLHF.

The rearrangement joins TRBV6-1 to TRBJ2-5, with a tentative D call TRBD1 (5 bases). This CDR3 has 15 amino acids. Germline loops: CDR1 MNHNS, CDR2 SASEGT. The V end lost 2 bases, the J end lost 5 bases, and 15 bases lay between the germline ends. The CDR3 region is CASSEQGRVWETQYF. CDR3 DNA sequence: TGTGCCAGCAGTGAACAGGGCAGGGTCTGGGAGACCCAGTACTTC.

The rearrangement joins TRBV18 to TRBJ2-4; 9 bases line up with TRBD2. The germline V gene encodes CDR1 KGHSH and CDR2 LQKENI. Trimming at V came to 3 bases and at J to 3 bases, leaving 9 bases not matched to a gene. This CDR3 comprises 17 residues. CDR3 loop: CASSPSPAGGDKNIQYF. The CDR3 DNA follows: TGTGCCAGCTCACCCTCGCCAGCGGGGGGAGACAAAAACATTCAGTACTTC.

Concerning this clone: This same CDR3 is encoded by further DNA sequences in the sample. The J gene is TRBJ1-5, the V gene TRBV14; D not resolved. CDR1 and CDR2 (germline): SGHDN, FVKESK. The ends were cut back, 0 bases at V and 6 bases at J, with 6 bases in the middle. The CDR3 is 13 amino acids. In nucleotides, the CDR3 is TGTGCCAGCAGCCAAGATCGGGGTCAGCCCCAGCATTTT. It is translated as CASSQDRGQPQHF.

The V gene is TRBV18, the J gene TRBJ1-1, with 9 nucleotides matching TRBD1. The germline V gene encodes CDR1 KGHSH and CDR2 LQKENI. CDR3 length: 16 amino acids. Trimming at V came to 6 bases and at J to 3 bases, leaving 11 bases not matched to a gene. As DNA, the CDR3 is TGTGCCAGCTCGCTCACAGGGGGCACCGGGGACACTGAAGCTTTCTTT. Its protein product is CASSLTGGTGDTEAFF.

CDR3 protein: CASSIDRGDEAFF. The CDR3 coding sequence is TGTGCCAGTAGTATAGACAGGGGTGATGAAGCTTTCTTT. The rearrangement joins TRBV19 to TRBJ1-1; tentative D call: TRBD1 (6 bases). Germline V gene lookup returns CDR1 LNHDA and CDR2 SQIVND (reference sequence). This CDR3 contains 13 residues. The V end lost 0 bases, the J end lost 7 bases, and 9 bases lay between the germline ends.